This record looks at one TCR beta chain sequence and its context. The sample comes from a study of T cells in localized non-small cell lung cancer. Germline CDR1 reads SGHRS; CDR2 reads YFSETQ. J was trimmed by 6 bases and V by 4 bases; bases with no gene match: 1. The CDR3 runs to 12 residues. Sequenced by immunoSEQ multiplex PCR; TCRdb stores in-frame clones only, minus some. The sample has 20,000 to 30,000 clones, 65% to 90% seen once; the top ten hold around 14%. This TCR came from a female donor older than 55 with stage I lung adenocarcinoma. The gene calls are TRBV5-1 and TRBJ1-2; TRBD1 matches 9 bases. Sample: peripheral blood, taken before any cancer treatment. CDR3 in amino acids: CASSRDRDGYTF. CDR3 bases: TGCGCCAGCAGCCGGGACAGGGATGGCTACACCTTC.